This is a list of T cell receptor beta chains from one sample in a study of shared clonotypes between healthy human individuals. Using immunoSEQ multiplex PCR, the repertoire was profiled, and TCRdb retains in-frame clones only, with some absent. This table holds 300,000 to 350,000 clones, over 70% found once. Sequencing was carried out using memory CD4+ T cells sorted from blood. All receptors derive from a man aged 25 to 45 in good health. CDR3s include the opening cysteine and the closing phenylalanine or tryptophan. Fields, in order: V gene, clone size, J gene, D gene, CDR3 protein, CDR3 DNA. A D gene is named only where the DNA matches it firmly. Rows give clone size only sometimes, using once, few, many, or a class for an expanded clone.

TRBV2,NA,TRBJ1-2,NA,CASSLRTGGNGYTF,TGTGCCAGCAGTCTGAGGACGGGAGGGAATGGCTACACCTTC
TRBV7-2,few,TRBJ1-2,NA,CASSLVWGNHYGYTF,TGTGCCAGCAGCTTAGTTTGGGGAAATCACTATGGCTACACCTTC
TRBV28,few,TRBJ2-7,NA,CATLRDDYEQYF,TGTGCCACCCTCCGGGACGACTACGAGCAGTACTTC
TRBV29-1,NA,TRBJ2-7,TRBD1,CSGGQDPYEQYF,TGCAGCGGTGGACAGGACCCCTACGAGCAGTACTTC
TRBV7-2,NA,TRBJ2-1,TRBD2,CASSLEGGSGRNEQFF,TGTGCCAGCAGCTTAGAGGGTGGTAGCGGGAGGAATGAGCAGTTCTTC
TRBV15,NA,TRBJ2-1,TRBD1,CATSSPGQGHNEQFF,TGTGCCACCAGCAGCCCGGGACAGGGACACAATGAGCAGTTCTTC
TRBV27,NA,TRBJ1-5,NA,CASSLVRGSNQPQHF,TGTGCCAGCAGTTTAGTTCGTGGGAGCAATCAGCCCCAGCATTTT
TRBV6-6,NA,TRBJ2-5,TRBD2,CASSPSGYQETQYF,TGTGCCAGCAGTCCTAGCGGATATCAAGAGACCCAGTACTTC
TRBV2,NA,TRBJ2-2,TRBD1,CASSYGTGVIELFF,TGTGCCAGCAGTTACGGGACAGGGGTGATCGAGCTGTTTTTT
TRBV19,NA,TRBJ2-3,TRBD2,CASSNLAGAGDTQYF,TGTGCCAGTAGTAATCTAGCGGGAGCGGGAGATACGCAGTATTTT
TRBV5-6,NA,TRBJ2-5,NA,CASSRQETQYF,TGTGCCAGCAGCCGTCAAGAGACCCAGTACTTC
TRBV11-2,NA,TRBJ2-4,NA,CASSSQGGGQGKNIQYF,TGTGCCAGCAGCTCCCAGGGAGGGGGCCAGGGCAAAAACATTCAGTACTTC
TRBV6-6,once,TRBJ1-5,TRBD1,CASRGSTGSPNQPQHF,TGTGCCAGCAGGGGGTCGACAGGGTCCCCGAATCAGCCCCAGCATTTT
TRBV5-4,NA,TRBJ2-5,TRBD1,CASSLRQGEQETQYF,TGTGCCAGCAGCTTGCGACAGGGGGAACAAGAGACCCAGTACTTC
TRBV5-1,few,TRBJ2-7,TRBD2,CASSLEAGYVSYEQYF,TGCGCCAGCAGCTTGGAAGCGGGGTACGTCTCCTACGAGCAGTACTTC
TRBV7-2,NA,TRBJ2-7,NA,CASSHIVGREGEQYF,TGTGCCAGCAGCCATATCGTCGGAAGAGAGGGCGAGCAGTACTTC
TRBV7-6,NA,TRBJ2-7,NA,CASSSTSGYEQYF,TGTGCCAGCAGCTCCACATCGGGCTACGAGCAGTACTTC
TRBV20-1,NA,TRBJ2-5,NA,CSAAQEETQYF,TGCAGTGCAGCCCAGGAAGAGACCCAGTACTTC
TRBV6-1,NA,TRBJ1-5,NA,CASASGDHNQPQHF,TGTGCCAGTGCATCGGGGGACCACAATCAGCCCCAGCATTTT
TRBV6-6,NA,TRBJ2-5,NA,CASSYPNRGEETQYF,TGTGCCAGCAGTTACCCAAATCGTGGGGAGGAGACCCAGTACTTC
TRBV27,NA,TRBJ2-7,TRBD1,CASSRYQGALLYEQYF,TGTGCCAGCAGCCGATACCAGGGGGCTCTTCTATACGAGCAGTACTTC
TRBV28,NA,TRBJ1-1,TRBD1,CASSLPPGTGIKYTEAFF,TGTGCCAGCAGTCTACCCCCCGGGACAGGGATTAAGTACACTGAAGCTTTCTTT
TRBV30,NA,TRBJ2-3,TRBD2,CAWSGIAGVTDTQYF,TGTGCCTGGAGTGGTATAGCGGGAGTGACAGATACGCAGTATTTT
TRBV7-2,NA,TRBJ1-2,NA,CASSLGRSGVFYGYTF,TGTGCCAGCAGCTTAGGGCGCTCAGGGGTATTCTATGGCTACACCTTC
TRBV2,few,TRBJ1-2,TRBD1,CASSVKGGTYGYTF,TGTGCCAGCAGTGTTAAAGGGGGCACCTATGGCTACACCTTC
TRBV4-3,NA,TRBJ2-1,NA,CASSQDSARRGKQFF,TGCGCCAGCAGCCAAGATTCTGCTAGGCGGGGTAAGCAGTTCTTC
TRBV27,NA,TRBJ1-4,NA,CASRPDGSATNEKLFF,TGTGCCAGCAGGCCAGATGGTAGTGCAACTAATGAAAAACTGTTTTTT
TRBV19,NA,TRBJ2-1,TRBD2,CASSIVGTSEQFF,TGTGCCAGTAGTATAGTCGGGACTAGCGAGCAGTTCTTC
TRBV6-6,once,TRBJ2-5,TRBD2,CASSPQMGGTTQYF,TGTGCCAGCAGCCCACAAATGGGGGGGACGACCCAGTACTTC
TRBV4-3,once,TRBJ1-5,TRBD1,CASSPRQGAQPQHF,TGCGCCAGCAGCCCCCGGCAGGGGGCCCAGCCCCAGCATTTT
TRBV7-9,NA,TRBJ2-1,NA,CASSLGWEGTEQFF,TGTGCCAGCAGCTTAGGATGGGAAGGGACTGAGCAGTTCTTC
TRBV10-2,once,TRBJ1-2,TRBD1,CASSELTGTGGYTF,TGCGCCAGCAGTGAGTTGACAGGGACGGGTGGCTACACCTTC
TRBV19,once,TRBJ1-5,NA,CASSINTGLGNQPQHF,TGTGCCAGTAGTATCAATACGGGTCTCGGCAATCAGCCCCAGCATTTT
TRBV18,NA,TRBJ2-1,NA,CASSGRSNSYNEQFF,TGTGCCAGCTCGGGCCGTTCAAACTCCTACAATGAGCAGTTCTTC
TRBV11-2,many,TRBJ1-3,NA,CASSLEGGRKGGNTIYF,TGTGCCAGCAGCTTAGAAGGAGGACGGAAAGGGGGAAACACCATATATTTT
TRBV5-5,NA,TRBJ2-1,NA,CASSWDPRNEQFF,TGTGCCAGCAGCTGGGACCCCCGAAATGAGCAGTTCTTC
TRBV5-1,NA,TRBJ1-2,NA,CASSLGGADQYYGYTF,TGCGCCAGCAGCTTGGGAGGGGCAGACCAATACTATGGCTACACCTTC
TRBV5-1,few,TRBJ2-2,NA,CASSLDYVGELFF,TGCGCCAGCAGCTTGGACTACGTCGGGGAGCTGTTTTTT
TRBV28,NA,TRBJ2-7,NA,CASSFPGLGYEQYF,TGTGCCAGCAGTTTTCCAGGGCTAGGATACGAGCAGTACTTC
TRBV2,NA,TRBJ1-5,NA,CASSSQDNQPQHF,TGTGCCAGCAGTTCTCAGGACAATCAGCCCCAGCATTTT
TRBV15,NA,TRBJ2-5,NA,CATRGVQETQYF,TGTGCCACCAGGGGTGTCCAAGAGACCCAGTACTTC
TRBV9,NA,TRBJ2-2,NA,CASSVSGETGELFF,TGTGCCAGCAGCGTATCGGGAGAAACCGGGGAGCTGTTTTTT
TRBV11-2,NA,TRBJ1-2,NA,CASSSVGQFYGYTF,TGTGCCAGCAGCTCGGTCGGACAGTTCTATGGCTACACCTTC
TRBV25-1,NA,TRBJ2-2,TRBD1,CASLGQANTGELFF,TGTGCCAGCCTGGGACAGGCGAACACCGGGGAGCTGTTTTTT
TRBV4-1,NA,TRBJ2-7,TRBD2,CASSQVTSGSLQYF,TGCGCCAGCAGCCAAGTGACTAGCGGGAGTCTTCAGTACTTC
TRBV7-8,NA,TRBJ2-3,NA,CASSLRAGSGADTQYF,TGTGCCAGCAGCTTACGGGCGGGGTCGGGCGCAGATACGCAGTATTTT
TRBV4-1,NA,TRBJ2-7,TRBD2,CASSRSPTSGTPYEQYF,TGCGCCAGCAGCCGATCGCCGACTAGCGGAACCCCCTACGAGCAGTACTTC
TRBV5-1,NA,TRBJ2-5,TRBD2,CASSLVGGLAQNLRETQYF,TGCGCCAGCAGCTTGGTAGGGGGACTAGCCCAAAATCTTAGAGAGACCCAGTACTTC
TRBV5-1,NA,TRBJ2-3,NA,CASSFGSADTQYF,TGCGCCAGCAGCTTCGGTAGTGCAGATACGCAGTATTTT
TRBV19,NA,TRBJ1-4,TRBD1,CASREQGAGNEKLFF,TGTGCCAGCCGCGAACAGGGGGCCGGGAATGAAAAACTGTTTTTT
TRBV27,NA,TRBJ2-4,NA,CASSWRPPPGNIQYF,TGTGCCAGCAGTTGGAGACCCCCGCCAGGGAACATTCAGTACTTC
TRBV6-5,NA,TRBJ1-3,NA,CASSYAGLGGNTIYF,TGTGCCAGCAGTTACGCGGGGTTGGGGGGAAACACCATATATTTT
TRBV19,NA,TRBJ2-1,TRBD2,CASSNGAGGVDEQFF,TGTGCCAGTAGTAATGGAGCGGGAGGAGTTGATGAGCAGTTCTTC